This entry lists 30 T cell receptor beta chains sequenced from one sample in a study of CD8+ T cells in alopecia areata. cDNA reverse transcribed from extracted RNA served as the sequencing template. Produced via immunoSEQ multiplex PCR; TCRdb's table is partial and in-frame only. The sample comprises over 30,000 clones, 65% to 80% of which are singletons, and about 20% rests with the top ten. Sequencing input: NKG2D-low CD8+ T cells sorted from blood. The receptor set was obtained from a human donor with alopecia areata.

The chain carries TRBV19 and TRBJ2-7; TRBD2 might be the D (5 bases). The CDR3 covers 14 residues. V shed 2 bases and J shed 0 bases, with 8 bases lying between them. Germline V gene data show CDR1 as LNHDA and CDR2 as SQIVND (reference sequence). In DNA form, the CDR3 reads TGTGCCAGTAGTATATCGGGGAGCTCCTACGAGCAGTACTTC. Translated, it gives CASSISGSSYEQYF.

This clone was detected a few times. The gene calls are TRBV27 and TRBJ2-6, with D perhaps assigned TRBD1 or TRBD2 (5 bases each). The CDR3 covers 16 residues. V was clipped by 5 bases and J by 0 bases, with 11 bases between them. Per germline, CDR1 MNHEY and CDR2 SMNVEV (reference sequence). The CDR3: CASSTDGTSGANVLTF. The CDR3 DNA follows: TGTGCCAGCAGTACGGATGGGACCTCTGGGGCCAACGTCCTGACTTTC.

V usage is TRBV5-6 and J usage is TRBJ2-1; 13 nucleotides match TRBD2. J was trimmed by 8 bases and V by 4 bases; bases with no gene match: 12. In germline, CDR1 is SGHDT, CDR2 YYEEEE. CDR3 length: 17 residues. In DNA form, the CDR3 reads TGTGCCAGCAGCCTGTTCCGGACTAGCGGGAGCCACGATGAGCAGTTCTTC. This translates into CASSLFRTSGSHDEQFF. The variable domain in full, completed from reference TRBV5-6 and TRBJ2-1, reads DAGVTQSPTHLIKTRGQQVTLRCSPKSGHDTVSWYQQALGQGPQFIFQYYEEEERQRGNFPDRFSGHQFPNYSSELNVNALLLGDSALYLCASSLFRTSGSHDEQFFGPGTRLTVL.

This rearrangement joins TRBV7-9 to TRBJ1-1, with 7 bases matching TRBD1. Per germline, CDR1 SEHNR and CDR2 FQNEAQ (reference sequence). Losses at the gene ends were 3 bases for V and 6 bases for J; bases not matched to a gene: 4. The CDR3 contains 13 residues. The CDR3 bases are TGTGCCAGCAGCTTCCAGGGGGGCCCTGAAGCTTTCTTT. It translates to CASSFQGGPEAFF.

The J gene is TRBJ2-1, the V gene TRBV4-1; D tentatively fits TRBD1 or TRBD2 (6 bases each). The CDR3 runs to 15 residues. Trimming took off 1 base at V and 2 bases at J, with 9 bases between the two ends. CDR1 is MGHRA, CDR2 YSYEKL, per germline. The CDR3 spells CASSQGRGAYNEQFF. CDR3 sequence (DNA): TGCGCCAGCAGCCAAGGGAGGGGGGCCTACAATGAGCAGTTCTTC.

The chain has TRBV4-1 and TRBJ2-7; TRBD2 matches 7 bases. The junction had 5 bases not matched to a gene; V was cut back by 1 base and J by 5 bases. The CDR3 loop spans 14 amino acids. Germline values: CDR1 MGHRA, CDR2 YSYEKL. CDR3 amino acids: CASSQVTSSHEQYF. CDR3 DNA: TGCGCCAGCAGCCAAGTGACTAGCAGCCACGAGCAGTACTTC.

Only a few counts were recorded for this clone. The V call is TRBV28, the J call TRBJ2-1; possibly TRBD1 for D (6 bases). V was shortened by 5 bases and J by 0 bases, with 14 bases between the two germline ends. The germline CDR1 and CDR2 sequences are MDHEN and SYDVKM. The CDR3 is 16 amino acids. CDR3 sequence: CASSPRTVFSYNEQFF. CDR3 sequence (DNA): TGTGCCAGCAGTCCTCGGACAGTCTTCTCCTACAATGAGCAGTTCTTC. The variable domain in full, completed from reference TRBV28 and TRBJ2-1, reads DVKVTQSSRYLVKRTGEKVFLECVQDMDHENMFWYRQDPGLGLRLIYFSYDVKMKEKGDIPEGYSVSREKKERFSLILESASTNQTSMYLCASSPRTVFSYNEQFFGPGTRLTVL.

The J gene is TRBJ2-1, the V gene TRBV7-2, with no clear D. The CDR3 spans 11 residues. V was clipped by 5 bases and J by 6 bases, with 5 bases between them. CDR1 is SGHTA and CDR2 is FQGNSA in the germline V gene. The CDR3 DNA is TGTGCCAGCAGCCCTGTCAATGAGCAGTTCTTC. Translation gives CASSPVNEQFF.

The V gene is TRBV29-1, the J gene TRBJ1-2; 7 bases agree with TRBD1. Per germline, CDR1 SQVTM and CDR2 ANQGSEA. This CDR3 region has 13 residues. Losses at the gene ends were 4 bases for V and 6 bases for J; bases not matched to a gene: 8. The CDR3 bases are TGCAGCGTTGTATTACAGGGGACGCATGGCTACACCTTC. Protein: CSVVLQGTHGYTF.

This rearrangement joins TRBV7-9 to TRBJ1-2, with TRBD1 matching 7 bases. Looked up from germline, CDR1 is SEHNR and CDR2 is FQNEAQ (reference sequence). The CDR3 is 12 amino acids. V dropped 5 bases and J dropped 8; count of bases not matched to a gene: 5. Here the CDR3 reads CASSPTGNGYTF. DNA for the CDR3: TGTGCCAGCAGCCCGACAGGGAACGGCTACACCTTC.

This chain links TRBV5-1 with TRBJ2-3; D ambiguous. Germline CDR1 SGHRS, CDR2 YFSETQ. The CDR3 length is 16 residues. The ends were cut back, 3 bases at V and 3 bases at J, with 17 bases in the middle. The CDR3 bases are TGCGCCAGCAGCTCGACCTATGGCGTGGGAACAGATACGCAGTATTTT. This codes for CASSSTYGVGTDTQYF.

The V gene is TRBV29-1, the J gene TRBJ1-2; D call uncertain. The V end lost 2 bases, the J end lost 7 bases, and 8 bases lay between the germline ends. There are 11 residues in the CDR3. Per the germline V gene, CDR1 is SQVTM and CDR2 is ANQGSEA. CDR3 amino acids: CSVEQDPGYTF. The CDR3 DNA sequence: TGCAGCGTTGAACAGGACCCTGGCTACACCTTC.

The CDR3 bases are TGTGCCTGGAGCGCTACATCTGGGGGTCAGCCCCAGCATTTT. Translation: CAWSATSGGQPQHF. The chain recombines TRBV30 with TRBJ1-5; possibly TRBD1 for D (5 bases). The CDR3 spans 14 residues. CDR1 is GTSNPN, CDR2 SVGIG, per germline (reference sequence). V was shortened by 3 bases and J by 6 bases, with 15 bases between the two germline ends.

The V and J genes are TRBV5-6 and TRBJ1-1; D perhaps matches TRBD1 (6 bases). CDR3 size: 12 residues. V lost 5 bases, J lost 6 bases, and 11 bases lay in between. CDR1 and CDR2 from the germline V gene are SGHDT and YYEEEE. As DNA, the CDR3 is TGTGCCAGCAGTTCCGGACAGCCTGAAGCTTTCTTT. The encoded protein is CASSSGQPEAFF.

The chain is built from TRBV25-1 and TRBJ2-3; D is undetermined. V was shortened by 5 bases and J by 7 bases, with 19 bases between the two germline ends. CDR1 and CDR2 from the germline V gene are MGHDK and SYGVNS. This CDR3 region has 15 residues. The CDR3 sequence is CASSPNVATPYTQYF. The CDR3, as DNA: TGTGCCAGCAGTCCGAATGTGGCCACCCCTTATACGCAGTATTTT.

The V gene is TRBV6-6, the J gene TRBJ2-7; D not certain. The germline gives CDR1 MNHNY, CDR2 SVGAGI (reference sequence). Trimming cost V 7 bases and J 1 base, with 14 bases left between them. This CDR3 region has 14 residues. In DNA form, the CDR3 reads TGTGCCAGCACCGAGTTTGGGCCATCCTACGAGCAGTACTTC. It encodes CASTEFGPSYEQYF.

This clone came up once. V usage is TRBV19 and J usage is TRBJ2-7; D possibly corresponds to TRBD1 (6 bases). This CDR3 spans 14 amino acids. Trimming cost V 2 bases and J 4 bases, with 12 bases left between them. CDR1 is LNHDA and CDR2 is SQIVND in the germline V gene (reference sequence). The CDR3 DNA reads as TGTGCCAGTAGTATATTCGGCAGGGGTTACGAGCAGTACTTC. This codes for CASSIFGRGYEQYF.

This rearrangement joins TRBV6-4 to TRBJ2-1; D not resolved. Germline CDR1 is MRHNA and CDR2 is SNTAGT. The CDR3 is 16 residues long. The V and J ends lost 3 bases and 1 base respectively, with 13 bases between them. The CDR3 bases are TGTGCCAGCAGTGATACCCGTTTGGGATCCTACAATGAGCAGTTCTTC. It translates to CASSDTRLGSYNEQFF.

The rearrangement joins TRBV2 to TRBJ2-7; 7 nucleotides line up with TRBD1. With V trimmed by 6 bases and J by 2 bases, 7 bases remained unmatched. The CDR3 covers 14 residues. Germline CDR1 reads SNHLY; CDR2 reads FYNNEI. Here the CDR3 reads CASRADRLTYEQYF. DNA of the CDR3: TGTGCCAGCAGGGCGGACAGGTTAACCTACGAGCAGTACTTC.

This chain connects TRBV7-9 to TRBJ2-7; D remains ambiguous. The germline V gene encodes CDR1 SEHNR and CDR2 FQNEAQ (reference sequence). With 4 bases removed from V and 3 bases from J, the gap between germline ends came to 10 bases. The CDR3 has 13 residues. The CDR3: CASSSPVGYEQYF. The CDR3 DNA reads as TGTGCCAGCAGCTCCCCCGTGGGCTACGAGCAGTACTTC.

This clone has only one observation. This rearrangement joins TRBV5-1 to TRBJ1-2; D remains unclear. CDR3 length: 11 residues. The V end was cut by 4 bases, the J end by 8 bases, with 9 bases between. Germline-derived CDR1 and CDR2 are SGHRS and YFSETQ. The CDR3 loop reads CASSLGLGYTF. The CDR3, as DNA: TGCGCCAGCAGCCTCGGACTGGGCTACACCTTC.

The chain is built from TRBV6-9 and TRBJ2-7, with 7 bases fitting TRBD2. V shed 6 bases and J 3 bases; nucleotides not matched to a gene: 8. Germline V gives CDR1 MNHGY, CDR2 SVAAGI. The length of the CDR3 is 14 residues. CDR3 sequence: CASSNPSGYYEQYF. CDR3 DNA: TGTGCCAGCAGCAACCCTAGCGGATACTACGAGCAGTACTTC.

The chain is built from TRBV23-1 and TRBJ2-1; D is perhaps TRBD2 (5 bases). TRBV23-1 is recorded as an ORF, its role being uncertain. The V and J ends lost 4 bases and 1 base respectively, with 11 bases between them. CDR3 length: 15 amino acids. This chain's CDR3 is CASSLQRSSYNEQFF. In DNA form, the CDR3 reads TGCGCCAGCAGTCTGCAGCGGTCTTCCTACAATGAGCAGTTCTTC.

The chain recombines TRBV29-1 with TRBJ2-7; 9 nucleotides line up with TRBD1. V lost 3 bases and J lost 3; bases outside the gene matches: 6. The CDR3 covers 14 residues. Germline-derived CDR1 and CDR2 are SQVTM and ANQGSEA. The CDR3 DNA reads TGCAGCGTTGAGGGACAGGGTGGTTTCTACGAGCAGTACTTC. Translating it yields CSVEGQGGFYEQYF.

This sequence joins TRBV13 and TRBJ1-1; unclear D gene. There are 13 residues in the CDR3. V gave up 5 bases and J gave up 6 bases, with 13 bases separating them. Germline assignment: CDR1 PRHDT and CDR2 FYEKMQ (reference sequence). The DNA for the CDR3 is TGTGCCAGCAGCCCTAGGCAAAACCCTGAAGCTTTCTTT. This codes for CASSPRQNPEAFF.

CDR3 sequence: CASEEGWTTGELFF. The CDR3 DNA reads TGCGCCAGCGAGGAGGGATGGACCACCGGGGAGCTGTTTTTT. The chain carries TRBV5-1 and TRBJ2-2, with D possibly TRBD2 on 6 matching bases. This CDR3 is built from 14 residues. The germline V and J ends were trimmed by 7 bases and 4 bases, with 14 bases remaining between them. Germline V CDR1 and CDR2: SGHRS, YFSETQ.

The V call is TRBV4-1, the J call TRBJ2-1; 16 bases align to TRBD2. The CDR3 is 16 residues long. Trimming at V came to 4 bases and at J to 8 bases, leaving 5 bases not matched to a gene. Germline loops: CDR1 MGHRA, CDR2 YSYEKL. The DNA for the CDR3 is TGCGCCAGCAGCCCCGGGACTAGCGGGAGGGTCGATGAGCAGTTCTTC. It encodes CASSPGTSGRVDEQFF.

V usage is TRBV29-1 and J usage is TRBJ1-1; D ambiguous. Trimming took 4 bases from V and 2 from J, leaving 8 bases between them. This CDR3 region has 12 residues. Germline CDR1 SQVTM, CDR2 ANQGSEA. The DNA for the CDR3 is TGCAGCGTTGGCCCATACAACACTGAAGCTTTCTTT. As protein: CSVGPYNTEAFF.

The rearrangement joins TRBV19 to TRBJ2-7; no definite D call. The CDR3 has 13 amino acids. V dropped 3 bases and J dropped 0 bases, with 6 bases sitting between them. Germline V gene lookup returns CDR1 LNHDA and CDR2 SQIVND (reference sequence). The DNA of the CDR3 is TGTGCCAGTAGTATGGGCAGCTCCTACGAGCAGTACTTC. The encoded protein is CASSMGSSYEQYF.

The chain couples TRBV4-2 to TRBJ2-3, with D uncertain. The CDR3 is made up of 14 amino acids. Germline lookup yields CDR1 LGHNA and CDR2 YNFKEQ. Trimming cost V 3 bases and J 2 bases, with 9 bases left between them. CDR3 sequence (DNA): TGTGCCAGCAGCCAGGACGGATACACAGATACGCAGTATTTT. Translation: CASSQDGYTDTQYF.